These 21 T cell receptor beta chains were sequenced from one sample in a study of blood T cell repertoires in COVID-19. Sequencing used immunoSEQ multiplex PCR; TCRdb keeps in-frame clones, though not all of them. The sample carries about 100,000 clones, roughly 87% recorded once. Specimen: peripheral blood. Receptor source: a man aged 25-45 years in a cohort sampled during active COVID-19.

J is TRBJ2-2 and V is TRBV5-4; 9 bases agree with TRBD1. The germline V gene has CDR1 SGHNT and CDR2 YYREEE (reference sequence). The junction had 8 bases not matched to a gene; V was cut back by 4 bases and J by 4 bases. This CDR3 has 16 residues. The CDR3 DNA follows: TGTGCCAGCAGCGGTACCGGGACAGGGTCCACCGGGGAGCTGTTTTTT. This codes for CASSGTGTGSTGELFF.

The V call is TRBV7-8, the J call TRBJ2-7, with 7 bases lining up with TRBD2. This CDR3 region has 14 residues. Trimming at V came to 5 bases and at J to 5 bases, leaving 9 bases not matched to a gene. Germline CDR1 is SGHVS and CDR2 is FQNEAQ. The CDR3 DNA reads TGTGCCAGCAGCCGAGGGACTACCAGGAACGAGCAGTACTTC. This translates into CASSRGTTRNEQYF.

The rearrangement links TRBV10-2 to TRBJ2-5, with 7 bases aligning to TRBD1. Trimming removed 0 bases from V and 3 bases from J; junction bases left unmatched: 1. The V gene's germline CDR1 is WSHSY and CDR2 SAAADI. CDR3 length: 14 residues. The CDR3 spells CASSESGTEETQYF. The CDR3 nucleotides read TGCGCCAGCAGTGAGTCAGGGACAGAAGAGACCCAGTACTTC.

The CDR3 here is CASSSGQSNYGYTF. DNA for the CDR3: TGTGCCAGCTCATCGGGACAATCTAACTATGGCTACACCTTC. The chain couples TRBV18 to TRBJ1-2; maybe TRBD1 (6 bases). Germline CDR1 is KGHSH and CDR2 is LQKENI. This CDR3 has 14 residues. V was clipped by 5 bases and J by 0 bases, with 10 bases between them.

V gene TRBV11-3 combines with J gene TRBJ2-1, with D perhaps TRBD2 (6 bases). V lost 0 bases to trimming and J lost 0 bases, with 6 bases between them. The germline CDR1 and CDR2 sequences are SGHNT and YENEEA. The CDR3 consists of 15 residues. Here the CDR3 reads CASSLDGSSYNEQFF. Written as DNA, the CDR3 is TGTGCCAGCAGCTTAGACGGGAGCTCCTACAATGAGCAGTTCTTC.

The chain joins TRBV28 to TRBJ1-3; 8 bases agree with TRBD1. Trimming removed 5 bases from V and 5 bases from J; junction bases left unmatched: 8. The CDR3 covers 15 residues. Germline CDR1 is MDHEN and CDR2 is SYDVKM. CDR3 region: CASSPPWTGRNTIYF. CDR3 DNA sequence: TGTGCCAGCAGTCCACCGTGGACAGGGAGAAACACCATATATTTT.

This clone was seen more than once but under ten times. The chain joins TRBV7-2 to TRBJ1-2, with D possibly being TRBD1 (6 bases). The CDR3 consists of 14 residues. Trimming removed 5 bases at V and 2 bases at J, with 12 bases between. Germline CDR1 SGHTA, CDR2 FQGNSA. In DNA form, the CDR3 reads TGTGCCAGCAGCCCAGTCACAGGGAACTATGGCTACACCTTC. This translates into CASSPVTGNYGYTF. Filled out from reference TRBV7-2 and TRBJ1-2, the complete variable domain reads GAGVSQSPSNKVTEKGKDVELRCDPISGHTALYWYRQSLGQGLEFLIYFQGNSAPDKSGLPSDRFSAERTGGSVSTLTIQRTQQEDSAVYLCASSPVTGNYGYTFGSGTRLTVV.

The chain has TRBV27 and TRBJ2-7; 10 positions match TRBD1. V shed 6 bases and J 5 bases; nucleotides not matched to a gene: 13. In germline, CDR1 is MNHEY, CDR2 SMNVEV (reference sequence). This CDR3 has 16 residues. CDR3 bases: TGTGCCAGCAGACGGGGGGACAGGGGAACCAGTGACGAGCAGTACTTC. As protein: CASRRGDRGTSDEQYF.

The CDR3 coding sequence is TGTGCCAGCAGCTTACATGGGGGCGCGGGCTATGGCTACACCTTC. Protein: CASSLHGGAGYGYTF. This sequence joins TRBV5-4 and TRBJ1-2, with D perhaps matching TRBD1 (6 bases). The V gene lost 2 bases and the J gene lost 4 bases, with 15 bases spanning the gap. Germline V gene sequence: CDR1 SGHNT, CDR2 YYREEE (reference sequence). This CDR3 has 15 amino acids.

The chain uses TRBV5-1 and TRBJ2-7; D perhaps matches TRBD1 (6 bases). Trimming left V 5 bases short and J 4 bases short, with 16 bases between. The CDR3 has 14 residues. CDR1 is SGHRS, CDR2 YFSETQ, per germline. The CDR3 sequence: CASRLAQGSYEQYF. The CDR3 DNA sequence: TGCGCCAGCAGACTCGCGCAGGGGAGTTACGAGCAGTACTTC. Complete variable domain (other parts from reference TRBV5-1 and TRBJ2-7): KAGVTQTPRYLIKTRGQQVTLSCSPISGHRSVSWYQQTPGQGLQFLFEYFSETQRNKGNFPGRFSGRQFSNSRSEMNVSTLELGDSALYLCASRLAQGSYEQYFGPGTRLTVT.

The rearrangement joins TRBV5-4 to TRBJ2-5; 10 bases are a match to TRBD2. V shed 4 bases and J 2 bases; nucleotides not matched to a gene: 11. The CDR3 runs 17 residues. Per the germline V gene, CDR1 is SGHNT and CDR2 is YYREEE (reference sequence). CDR3: CASSRAGGRGQQETQYF. CDR3 bases: TGTGCCAGCAGCCGAGCGGGGGGGCGGGGACAGCAAGAGACCCAGTACTTC.

This sequence joins TRBV6-5 and TRBJ2-7; D might be TRBD2 (7 bases). CDR1 and CDR2 (germline): MNHEY, SVGAGI. Between the trimmed V and J ends, which lost 5 bases and 0 bases, there was a span of 11 bases. The CDR3 contains 14 residues. The CDR3 sequence is CASSTGGSSYEQYF. CDR3 bases: TGTGCCAGCAGTACGGGGGGCAGCTCCTACGAGCAGTACTTC.

V gene TRBV2 combines with J gene TRBJ2-3, with TRBD2 matching over 10 bases. Germline V gives CDR1 SNHLY, CDR2 FYNNEI. The CDR3 loop spans 18 amino acids. V gave up 1 base and J gave up 0 bases; unmatched junction bases: 7. CDR3 DNA: TGTGCCAGCAGTGAAGATCCTAGCGGGGGCCTGAGCACAGATACGCAGTATTTT. This translates into CASSEDPSGGLSTDTQYF.

As to this clone: An end of the junction differs from the germline gene, which may be a read error. The chain carries TRBV10-3 and TRBJ1-5; D may be TRBD1 (5 bases). The CDR3 is 16 amino acids. Germline V gene sequence: CDR1 ENHRY, CDR2 SYGVKD. The CDR3 reads CAISEGGTQGNQPQHF. The CDR3 bases are TGTGCGATCAGCGAGGGAGGGACCCAAGGGAATCAGCCCCAGCATTTT.

The rearrangement uses TRBV9 and TRBJ1-4; no reliable D call. CDR3 size: 15 residues. CDR1 is SGDLS and CDR2 is YYNGEE in the germline V gene. Trimming removed 0 bases from V and 7 bases from J, with 13 bases in between. The CDR3, as DNA: TGTGCCAGCAGCGTAGCGGGCGGGCTTGCTGAAAAACTGTTTTTT. Translating it yields CASSVAGGLAEKLFF.

This sequence joins TRBV9 and TRBJ2-1, with 14 positions matching TRBD2. This CDR3 is 14 amino acids long. Trimming cost V 4 bases and J 16 bases; bases outside gene matches: 10. Germline V CDR1 and CDR2: SGDLS, YYNGEE. This CDR3 reads CASSPQTSGGAEFF. In DNA form, the CDR3 reads TGTGCCAGCAGCCCGCAGACTAGCGGGGGGGCCGAATTCTTC. The entire variable domain, with the rest obtained from reference TRBV9 and TRBJ2-1, is as follows: DSGVTQTPKHLITATGQRVTLRCSPRSGDLSVYWYQQSLDQGLQFLIQYYNGEERAKGNILERFSAQQFPDLHSELNLSSLELGDSALYFCASSPQTSGGAEFFGPGTRLTVL.

The chain recombines TRBV11-3 with TRBJ2-5; TRBD1 agrees at 8 bases. CDR1 SGHNT and CDR2 YENEEA come from the germline V gene. This CDR3 region has 15 residues. V was pared by 1 base and J by 2 bases, with 3 bases of the junction left unmatched. CDR3 nucleotide sequence: TGTGCCAGCAGCTTAGGAAACAGGGGGCAAGAGACCCAGTACTTC. It translates to CASSLGNRGQETQYF.

The chain links TRBV7-9 to TRBJ1-3; D possibly corresponds to TRBD1 (6 bases). CDR3 length: 14 residues. Trimming took off 1 base at V and 4 bases at J, with 8 bases between the two ends. The germline gives CDR1 SEHNR, CDR2 FQNEAQ (reference sequence). The CDR3 spells CASSLVTGGNTIYF. The CDR3 DNA is TGTGCCAGCAGCTTAGTAACAGGGGGAAACACCATATATTTT.

The V gene is TRBV5-4, the J gene TRBJ1-2; D gene uncertain. CDR1 is SGHNT and CDR2 is YYREEE in the germline V gene (reference sequence). The CDR3 runs 14 residues. With 0 bases removed from V and 7 bases from J, the gap between germline ends came to 13 bases. CDR3 sequence reads: CASSLAGGKSGYTF. In DNA form, the CDR3 reads TGTGCCAGCAGCTTGGCAGGCGGGAAGAGTGGCTACACCTTC.

The chain's CDR3 is CASSEHEGGYTF. CDR3 bases: TGTGCCAGCAGTGAACACGAGGGTGGCTACACCTTC. The chain uses TRBV2 and TRBJ1-2; no clear D. Germline V CDR1 and CDR2: SNHLY, FYNNEI. Deletions cut 2 bases from V and 7 bases from J, with 8 bases between. This CDR3 is built from 12 residues.

The chain links TRBV11-3 to TRBJ1-5; TRBD1 matches 8 bases. This CDR3 is built from 16 residues. V shed 4 bases, J shed 5 bases, and the junction held 10 bases outside the gene matches. The germline gives CDR1 SGHNT, CDR2 YENEEA. CDR3 coding DNA: TGTGCCAGCAGCTCCGACAGGGGAAAAGGGCATCAGCCCCAGCATTTT. Its protein product is CASSSDRGKGHQPQHF.